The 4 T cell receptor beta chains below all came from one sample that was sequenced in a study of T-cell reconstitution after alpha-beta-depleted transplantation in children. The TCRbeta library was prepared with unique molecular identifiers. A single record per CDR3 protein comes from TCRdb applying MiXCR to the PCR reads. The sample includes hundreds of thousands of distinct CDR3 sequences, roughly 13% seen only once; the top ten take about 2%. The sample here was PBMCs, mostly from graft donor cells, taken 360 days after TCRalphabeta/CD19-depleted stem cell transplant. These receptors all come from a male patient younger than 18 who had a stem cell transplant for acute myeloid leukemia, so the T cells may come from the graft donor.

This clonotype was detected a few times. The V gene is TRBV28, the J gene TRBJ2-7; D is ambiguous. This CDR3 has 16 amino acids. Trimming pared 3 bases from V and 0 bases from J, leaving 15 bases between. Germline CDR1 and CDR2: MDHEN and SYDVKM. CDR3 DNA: TGTGCCAGCAGTTTCCGAACACGCTTAGCCTCCTACGAGCAGTACTTC. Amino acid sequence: CASSFRTRLASYEQYF.

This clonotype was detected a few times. The CDR3 sequence: CASSFTPGGTSPLHF. The CDR3 nucleotides are TGTGCCAGCAGCTTTACGCCGGGCGGCACTTCACCCCTCCACTTT. V and J are TRBV11-1 and TRBJ1-6; D not certain. The CDR3 spans 15 residues. Trimming pared 3 bases from V and 9 bases from J, leaving 15 bases between. In germline, CDR1 is SGHAT, CDR2 FQDESV (reference sequence).

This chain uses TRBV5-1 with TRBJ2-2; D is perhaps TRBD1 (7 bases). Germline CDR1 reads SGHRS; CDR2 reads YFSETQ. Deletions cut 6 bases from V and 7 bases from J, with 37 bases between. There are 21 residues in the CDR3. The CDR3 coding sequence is TGCGCCAGCACCAAATTTCGGCCCCCAGGGGGGAACTTCGGAAATGGCGGGGAGCTGTTTTTT. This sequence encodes CASTKFRPPGGNFGNGGELFF.

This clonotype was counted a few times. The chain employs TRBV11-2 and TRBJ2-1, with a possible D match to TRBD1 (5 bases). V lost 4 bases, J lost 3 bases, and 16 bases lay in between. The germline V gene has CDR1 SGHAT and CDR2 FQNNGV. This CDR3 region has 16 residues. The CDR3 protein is CASSSYKGPNYNEQFF. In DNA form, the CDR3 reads TGTGCCAGCAGCTCCTATAAGGGGCCTAACTACAATGAGCAGTTCTTC.